Each of the 25 T cell receptor beta chains below was sequenced from the same sample in a study of cytotoxic CD8 clonotypes in ibrutinib-treated CLL (dated by TCRdb to the early 2020s). This specimen's time point label, per the study, means: 24 months on ibrutinib. Libraries were prepared through the immunoSEQ multiplex PCR assay. The immuneACCESS repertoire file appears here via TCRdb, limited to in-frame rearrangements. These files lack a portion of the clones; in checked studies, under half of the deficit traces to unresolved V genes, and the cause of the others is not known. This sample lists roughly 180,000 clones; under 90% were detected once. The ten most abundant clones make up over 4.5% of the sample. The sample consisted of PBMCs, taken after 24 months of ibrutinib treatment. Receptors were obtained from a human donor with chronic lymphocytic leukemia.

The genes are TRBV4-1 and TRBJ1-1; possibly TRBD1 for D (5 bases). The CDR3 runs 15 residues. The V and J ends lost 4 bases and 1 base respectively, with 13 bases between them. Per the germline V gene, CDR1 is MGHRA and CDR2 is YSYEKL. CDR3 amino acids: CASSPWGRKNTEAFF. The CDR3, as DNA: TGCGCCAGCAGCCCGTGGGGCAGGAAGAACACTGAAGCTTTCTTT.

V usage is TRBV5-1 and J usage is TRBJ1-2; 8 bases are a match to TRBD1. CDR1 is SGHRS, CDR2 YFSETQ, per germline. The CDR3 runs 14 residues. The junction had 4 bases not matched to a gene; V was cut back by 4 bases and J by 2 bases. The CDR3 region has the DNA TGCGCCAGCAGCCCCAGACAGGGGAACTATGGCTACACCTTC. Translation gives CASSPRQGNYGYTF. Drawing the rest from reference TRBV5-1 and TRBJ1-2, the complete variable domain is KAGVTQTPRYLIKTRGQQVTLSCSPISGHRSVSWYQQTPGQGLQFLFEYFSETQRNKGNFPGRFSGRQFSNSRSEMNVSTLELGDSALYLCASSPRQGNYGYTFGSGTRLTVV.

This chain connects TRBV27 to TRBJ1-5, with 7 bases fitting TRBD1. Germline assignment: CDR1 MNHEY and CDR2 SMNVEV (reference sequence). This CDR3 is 14 amino acids long. The junction had 4 bases not matched to a gene; V was cut back by 6 bases and J by 2 bases. Written as DNA, the CDR3 is TGTGCCAGCAGCCGAGACAGGGGCAATCAGCCCCAGCATTTT. It translates to CASSRDRGNQPQHF.

Note on this clone: Other DNA sequences of this sample code for an identical CDR3. The chain uses TRBV30 and TRBJ1-1; TRBD1 is a possible D gene (5 bases). The CDR3 runs to 14 residues. Germline V CDR1 and CDR2: GTSNPN, SVGIG (reference sequence). V shed 2 bases and J shed 5 bases, with 15 bases lying between them. CDR3 nucleotides: TGTGCCTGGAGTTCCCGGGGGATGGGGACTGAAGCTTTCTTT. The encoded protein is CAWSSRGMGTEAFF.

The rearrangement links TRBV27 to TRBJ1-2; tentative D call: TRBD1 (5 bases). Germline V gene data show CDR1 as MNHEY and CDR2 as SMNVEV (reference sequence). V was shortened by 5 bases and J by 0 bases, with 16 bases between the two germline ends. The CDR3 runs 16 residues. CDR3: CASSRQATATNYGYTF. The CDR3 region has the DNA TGTGCCAGCAGTAGACAAGCGACAGCCACTAACTATGGCTACACCTTC.

This clone was detected only a few times. The V call is TRBV29-1, the J call TRBJ1-4, with D unresolved. CDR3 length equals 14 residues. Germline values: CDR1 SQVTM, CDR2 ANQGSEA. V was trimmed by 3 bases and J by 0 bases, leaving 8 bases between them. CDR3 region: CSVEGPSTNEKLFF. The CDR3 nucleotides read TGCAGCGTTGAGGGCCCATCAACTAATGAAAAACTGTTTTTT.

V usage is TRBV19 and J usage is TRBJ1-5; 7 nucleotides line up with TRBD1. CDR1 is LNHDA and CDR2 is SQIVND in the germline V gene (reference sequence). The trim removed 9 bases at V and 6 bases at J, leaving 8 bases unmatched. The length of the CDR3 is 13 residues. The CDR3 DNA reads as TGTGCCAGCAATCCGACAGGGTTTCAGCCCCAGCATTTT. It codes for CASNPTGFQPQHF.

J is TRBJ1-4 and V is TRBV6-1; the D gene is possibly TRBD1 (6 bases). This CDR3 is 14 amino acids long. V lost 7 bases and J 7 bases, leaving 16 bases between the germline ends. Germline V gene data show CDR1 as MNHNS and CDR2 as SASEGT. CDR3 nucleotides: TGTGCCAGCATACGACCCGAAGGGGGTGAAAAACTGTTTTTT. Protein: CASIRPEGGEKLFF.

The chain joins TRBV4-2 to TRBJ2-2; possible D gene TRBD1, 6 bases. V was clipped by 2 bases and J by 0 bases, with 7 bases between them. The CDR3 is made up of 15 amino acids. The germline gives CDR1 LGHNA, CDR2 YNFKEQ. The CDR3 here is CASSQRQANTGELFF. In nucleotides, the CDR3 is TGTGCCAGCAGCCAACGACAGGCGAACACCGGGGAGCTGTTTTTT.

The chain employs TRBV28 and TRBJ1-5, with a possible D match to TRBD1 (6 bases). This CDR3 contains 15 residues. Germline assignment: CDR1 MDHEN and CDR2 SYDVKM. Trimming stripped 3 bases from V and 2 bases from J, with 11 bases between. The CDR3 DNA sequence: TGTGCCAGCAGTTTCACAGGGTTAGGCAATCAGCCCCAGCATTTT. This codes for CASSFTGLGNQPQHF.

CDR3: CASRWAVREKLFF. CDR3 DNA sequence: TGTGCCAGCAGATGGGCGGTAAGGGAAAAACTGTTTTTT. The V call is TRBV11-2, the J call TRBJ1-4; D ambiguous. Trimming removed 6 bases from V and 8 bases from J, with 13 bases in between. The CDR3 is 13 residues long. The germline V gene encodes CDR1 SGHAT and CDR2 FQNNGV.

The chain recombines TRBV10-3 with TRBJ2-1, with a possible D match to TRBD1 (6 bases). The germline V gene encodes CDR1 ENHRY and CDR2 SYGVKD. V gave up 2 bases and J gave up 6 bases, with 11 bases separating them. The CDR3 extends over 14 amino acids. The DNA for the CDR3 is TGTGCCATCAGTGAGACAGGGTCGTCCAATGAGCAGTTCTTC. Amino acid sequence: CAISETGSSNEQFF.

V usage is TRBV5-8 and J usage is TRBJ2-3; D perhaps matches TRBD1 (5 bases). CDR3 length: 14 amino acids. V shed 1 base and J shed 0 bases, with 6 bases lying between them. Germline V gene data show CDR1 as SGHTS and CDR2 as YDEGEE. This chain's CDR3 is CASSLQGSTDTQYF. The CDR3, as DNA: TGTGCCAGCAGCTTGCAGGGAAGCACAGATACGCAGTATTTT.

This clone has only a few counts. The CDR3 DNA is TGTGCCAGCACCCCGGGGGCACCGGGCTACACCTTC. Translated, it gives CASTPGAPGYTF. The chain joins TRBV28 to TRBJ1-2, with D possibly matching TRBD1 (6 bases). Germline-derived CDR1 and CDR2 are MDHEN and SYDVKM. This CDR3 region has 12 residues. V was cut by 7 bases and J by 8 bases, with 14 bases left in between.

This rearrangement joins TRBV30 to TRBJ2-2; no definite D call. Trimming removed 0 bases from V and 4 bases from J, with 6 bases in between. This CDR3 spans 13 amino acids. Germline CDR1 is GTSNPN and CDR2 is SVGIG (reference sequence). In nucleotides, the CDR3 is TGTGCCTGGAGTGTACTCAGCACCGGGGAGCTGTTTTTT. Its translation is CAWSVLSTGELFF.

This clone has only one observation. This chain links TRBV9 with TRBJ2-1, with 13 positions matching TRBD2. The CDR3 sequence is 16 residues long. V shed 0 bases and J 9 bases; nucleotides not matched to a gene: 6. Germline CDR1 and CDR2: SGDLS and YYNGEE. For the CDR3, the DNA is TGTGCCAGCAGCGTAGGACTAGCGGGAGGACGGGGTGAGCAGTTCTTC. As protein: CASSVGLAGGRGEQFF.

The chain is built from TRBV7-8 and TRBJ2-7; D might be TRBD1 (5 bases). V dropped 3 bases and J dropped 5 bases, with 11 bases sitting between them. Germline-derived CDR1 and CDR2 are SGHVS and FQNEAQ. The CDR3 extends over 13 amino acids. The CDR3 nucleotides read TGTGCCAGCAGCTTCCCCAGGGCCGACGAGCAGTACTTC. Its translation is CASSFPRADEQYF. The complete variable domain, with remaining parts taken from reference TRBV7-8 and TRBJ2-7, reads GAGVSQSPRYKVAKRGQDVALRCDPISGHVSLFWYQQALGQGPEFLTYFQNEAQLDKSGLPSDRFFAERPEGSVSTLKIQRTQQEDSAVYLCASSFPRADEQYFGPGTRLTVT.

The chain combines TRBV27 with TRBJ1-2, with 9 bases aligning to TRBD1. Germline V gene data show CDR1 as MNHEY and CDR2 as SMNVEV (reference sequence). CDR3 length: 16 amino acids. V lost 4 bases and J lost 3; bases outside the gene matches: 9. The CDR3 nucleotides read TGTGCCAGCAGTTCCTATACAGGGGGCCGCTACTATGGCTACACCTTC. It yields the protein CASSSYTGGRYYGYTF.

This clone was found once. V and J are TRBV7-8 and TRBJ1-5; perhaps TRBD1 as D (6 bases). V lost 2 bases and J lost 5, with 10 bases in between. CDR1 and CDR2 from the germline V gene are SGHVS and FQNEAQ. The CDR3 extends over 14 amino acids. CDR3 nucleotide sequence: TGTGCCAGCAGCTTAAGGGGGGAGGATCAGCCCCAGCATTTT. It is translated as CASSLRGEDQPQHF.

The chain has TRBV2 and TRBJ1-5, with a weak D call TRBD1 (5 bases). Trimming left V 8 bases short and J 0 bases short, with 11 bases between. Germline assignment: CDR1 SNHLY and CDR2 FYNNEI. The CDR3 is 14 residues long. The chain's CDR3 is CASEKDTSNQPQHF. The CDR3 nucleotides are TGTGCCAGCGAGAAGGACACTAGCAATCAGCCCCAGCATTTT.

The chain uses TRBV23-1 and TRBJ1-5; the D gene is possibly TRBD1 (6 bases). TRBV23-1 is an ORF, with its function uncertain. There are 16 residues in the CDR3. V was pared by 4 bases and J by 6 bases, with 19 bases between. The CDR3 protein is CASSPPGGRTGQPQHF. CDR3 in DNA: TGCGCCAGCAGTCCTCCCGGGGGGCGGACCGGTCAGCCCCAGCATTTT.

The V call is TRBV7-9, the J call TRBJ2-3, with D possibly matching TRBD1 (5 bases). V shed 5 bases and J shed 1 base, with 10 bases lying between them. The CDR3 consists of 14 residues. Germline CDR1 and CDR2: SEHNR and FQNEAQ (reference sequence). CDR3 residues: CASSRSTGTDTQYF. The CDR3, as DNA: TGTGCCAGCAGCCGCTCGACAGGCACAGATACGCAGTATTTT.

The chain carries TRBV7-9 and TRBJ2-7; 8 positions agree with TRBD1. CDR1 and CDR2 (germline): SEHNR, FQNEAQ (reference sequence). V gave up 5 bases and J gave up 2 bases; unmatched junction bases: 11. The CDR3 covers 16 residues. DNA of the CDR3: TGTGCCAGCAGCCCGATCGACAGGGGCACCCCCTACGAGCAGTACTTC. Protein sequence: CASSPIDRGTPYEQYF.

V gene TRBV5-1 combines with J gene TRBJ2-1; TRBD2 is a possible D gene (5 bases). Trimming left V 4 bases short and J 8 bases short, with 16 bases between. The CDR3 loop spans 14 amino acids. Looked up from germline, CDR1 is SGHRS and CDR2 is YFSETQ. This CDR3 reads CASSTGRSRDEQFF. The CDR3 DNA reads as TGCGCCAGCAGCACGGGAAGGAGTAGGGATGAGCAGTTCTTC.

The V call is TRBV6-5, the J call TRBJ1-2; D remains ambiguous. The CDR3 is 13 residues long. Trimming left V 5 bases short and J 8 bases short, with 15 bases between. The germline CDR1 and CDR2 sequences are MNHEY and SVGAGI. CDR3 residues: CASSLSRIKGYTF. CDR3 bases: TGTGCCAGCAGTCTGAGTAGAATAAAGGGCTACACCTTC.